Presented here are 32 T cell receptor beta chains from one specimen sequenced in a study of T cells after yellow fever vaccination. TCRdb independently ran MiXCR on the 5' RACE reads; one entry per CDR3 protein. The table shows approximately 250,000 distinct CDR3 sequences, with around 5.2% occurring only once. This specimen consisted of CD4+ T cells sorted from PBMCs, obtained on the day of the yellow fever booster vaccination. These receptors all stem from a man between 18 and 35 years old who received the YFV17D yellow fever vaccine.

The sample holds many counts of this clonotype. The chain couples TRBV14 to TRBJ1-1, with TRBD1 identical over 10 bases. The CDR3 loop spans 16 amino acids. Germline assignment: CDR1 SGHDN and CDR2 FVKESK. The J segment lost 3 bases and the V segment lost 4 bases, leaving 8 bases of the junction unmatched. DNA for the CDR3: TGTGCCAGCAGCCCCCGACAGGGGGCTGTGTACACTGAAGCTTTCTTT. Translated, it gives CASSPRQGAVYTEAFF.

J is TRBJ2-3 and V is TRBV7-2; D is uncertain. Germline values: CDR1 SGHTA, CDR2 FQGNSA. Trimming shortened V by 1 base and J by 3 bases, and 11 bases separated the two germline ends. This CDR3 spans 15 amino acids. The CDR3 reads CASSLGEYMTDTQYF. CDR3 bases: TGTGCCAGCAGCTTAGGCGAATACATGACAGATACGCAGTATTTT. Drawing the rest from reference TRBV7-2 and TRBJ2-3, the complete variable domain is GAGVSQSPSNKVTEKGKDVELRCDPISGHTALYWYRQSLGQGLEFLIYFQGNSAPDKSGLPSDRFSAERTGGSVSTLTIQRTQQEDSAVYLCASSLGEYMTDTQYFGPGTRLTVL.

The sample holds many counts of this clonotype. This sequence joins TRBV20-1 and TRBJ2-3; D is ambiguous. V lost 6 bases, J lost 6 bases, and 19 bases lay in between. The length of the CDR3 is 14 residues. CDR1 DFQATT and CDR2 SNEGSKA come from the germline V gene (reference sequence). The CDR3 nucleotides read TGCAGTGCGCCTGATCAGCAACCATTGGATACGCAGTATTTT. This encodes CSAPDQQPLDTQYF.

This chain uses TRBV7-8 with TRBJ1-1; 9 bases map to TRBD1. The CDR3 is made up of 16 amino acids. Germline V gene data show CDR1 as SGHVS and CDR2 as FQNEAQ. The ends lost 5 bases at V and 6 bases at J; junction bases unmatched: 13. The CDR3 DNA reads TGTGCCAGCAGCCTCAGAGCGGGACAGGGTACCGCTGAAGCTTTCTTT. Translating gives CASSLRAGQGTAEAFF.

Ten or more counts support this clonotype. The V call is TRBV7-9, the J call TRBJ1-6; 7 bases match TRBD1. CDR1 is SEHNR and CDR2 is FQNEAQ in the germline V gene (reference sequence). The V gene end was trimmed by 1 base and the J gene end by 4 bases; junction bases not matched to a gene: 4. The CDR3 totals 16 residues. The CDR3 DNA sequence: TGTGCCAGCAGCTTAGGGACAGGTGCTTATAATTCACCCCTCCACTTT. It specifies CASSLGTGAYNSPLHF.

This clonotype occurred many times. The rearrangement uses TRBV5-1 and TRBJ2-6; no clear D. Germline values: CDR1 SGHRS, CDR2 YFSETQ. The CDR3 contains 13 residues. Trimming shortened V by 2 bases and J by 4 bases, and 4 bases separated the two germline ends. The CDR3 loop reads CASSFGGANVLTF. In nucleotides, the CDR3 is TGCGCCAGCAGCTTTGGGGGGGCCAACGTCCTGACTTTC. The full variable domain, in which reference TRBV5-1 and TRBJ2-6 provide the parts outside the CDR3, is KAGVTQTPRYLIKTRGQQVTLSCSPISGHRSVSWYQQTPGQGLQFLFEYFSETQRNKGNFPGRFSGRQFSNSRSEMNVSTLELGDSALYLCASSFGGANVLTFGAGSRLTVL.

A few counts support this clonotype. The rearrangement uses TRBV4-3 and TRBJ1-4; 8 bases match TRBD1. Germline CDR1 and CDR2: LGHNA and YSLEER. This CDR3 is 16 amino acids long. With 4 bases clipped from V and 3 bases from J, the junction kept 7 bases outside the gene matches. CDR3 nucleotides: TGCGCCAGCAGCCGCGACACACAGGGGGCTAATGAAAAACTGTTTTTT. Protein product: CASSRDTQGANEKLFF.

J is TRBJ1-1 and V is TRBV27, with a tentative D call TRBD1 (5 bases). The germline gives CDR1 MNHEY, CDR2 SMNVEV (reference sequence). Trimming took off 2 bases at V and 8 bases at J, with 21 bases between the two ends. The CDR3 loop spans 16 amino acids. CDR3 sequence (DNA): TGTGCCAGCAGTTTAGGGTTCGGGGGAGGACTGAAGGAAGCTTTCTTT. Protein: CASSLGFGGGLKEAFF.

Many counts were recorded for this clonotype. The chain combines TRBV7-6 with TRBJ1-2; TRBD1 aligns across 7 bases. V was clipped by 4 bases and J by 2 bases; unmatched bases: 10. This CDR3 is 16 amino acids long. Germline CDR1 reads SGHVS; CDR2 reads FNYEAQ. The CDR3 coding sequence is TGTGCCAGCAGCTCTCGAACGAAGGGGGCGAACTATGGCTACACCTTC. This gives the protein CASSSRTKGANYGYTF.

This clonotype was detected a few times. The chain carries TRBV6-4 and TRBJ2-1; 8 positions match TRBD2. Germline CDR1 MRHNA, CDR2 SNTAGT. Losses at the gene ends were 5 bases for V and 3 bases for J; bases not matched to a gene: 12. The CDR3 spans 17 residues. The CDR3 sequence is CASSTNAGTRGYNEQFF. Here the CDR3 DNA reads TGTGCCAGCAGTACAAACGCCGGGACTAGAGGCTACAATGAGCAGTTCTTC.

This clonotype was seen repeatedly, ten times or more. The chain recombines TRBV12-3 or TRBV12-4 with TRBJ1-2; no clear D gene. The V gene lost 1 base and the J gene lost 13 bases, with 16 bases spanning the gap. The CDR3 covers 13 residues. The CDR3 sequence: CASSLEERPVSTF. The CDR3, as DNA: TGTGCCAGCAGTTTAGAGGAGCGGCCTGTCAGCACCTTC.

This clonotype was recorded many times. V gene TRBV20-1 combines with J gene TRBJ1-2, with 8 positions matching TRBD1. This CDR3 has 12 residues. Germline CDR1 and CDR2: DFQATT and SNEGSKA (reference sequence). Germline trimming cut 6 bases from V and 8 bases from J; bases unmatched to any gene: 8. This CDR3 is CSARQGSIGYTF. DNA of the CDR3: TGCAGTGCCAGACAGGGGTCCATCGGCTACACCTTC.

This clonotype has a handful of counts. The chain carries TRBV4-1 and TRBJ2-5; 8 bases line up with TRBD2. The CDR3 sequence is 17 residues long. Trimming removed 3 bases from V and 7 bases from J; junction bases left unmatched: 16. Germline loops: CDR1 MGHRA, CDR2 YSYEKL. The DNA for the CDR3 is TGCGCCAGCAGCCAGTCGGGACTAGTCGAAACCCTAGGGACCCAGTACTTC. Encoded protein: CASSQSGLVETLGTQYF.

In this sample, this clonotype turned up many times. The rearrangement links TRBV7-6 to TRBJ1-1, with a weak D call TRBD1 (5 bases). CDR3 length: 12 amino acids. V lost 5 bases and J lost 11, with 15 bases in between. Per the germline V gene, CDR1 is SGHVS and CDR2 is FNYEAQ. CDR3 DNA: TGTGCCAGCAGCCTAAACGGGGCGGAGGCTTTCTTT. Translation: CASSLNGAEAFF.

This clonotype showed up many times. The J gene is TRBJ1-2, the V gene TRBV4-1, with D possibly matching TRBD1 (5 bases). V lost 3 bases and J lost 7, with 24 bases in between. The germline gives CDR1 MGHRA, CDR2 YSYEKL. The CDR3 extends over 17 amino acids. The CDR3 region has the DNA TGCGCCAGCAGCCACCCCGGGCGGCCGGGACTGAGATCTGGCTACACCTTC. Its translation: CASSHPGRPGLRSGYTF.

This clonotype was observed a few times. The chain carries TRBV18 and TRBJ2-1; D is unresolved. The CDR3 spans 14 residues. Germline CDR1 is KGHSH and CDR2 is LQKENI. Trimming shortened V by 1 base and J by 6 bases, and 10 bases separated the two germline ends. This CDR3 reads CASSPQVIGNEQFF. The CDR3 region has the DNA TGTGCCAGCTCACCACAGGTTATAGGCAATGAGCAGTTCTTC.

The table lists this clonotype with a few counts. V and J are TRBV2 and TRBJ1-6; 9 nucleotides match TRBD1. Germline V lookup: CDR1 SNHLY, CDR2 FYNNEI. This CDR3 region has 12 residues. The ends lost 7 bases at V and 9 bases at J; junction bases unmatched: 1. CDR3 DNA: TGTGCCAGCATGGACAGGGGTTCACCCCTCCACTTT. Translating it yields CASMDRGSPLHF.

This chain connects TRBV5-1 to TRBJ2-3, with TRBD2 identical over 8 bases. The junction had 2 bases not matched to a gene; V was cut back by 2 bases and J by 0 bases. The CDR3 contains 15 residues. Looked up from germline, CDR1 is SGHRS and CDR2 is YFSETQ. CDR3 loop: CASSLAGDSTDTQYF. The CDR3 DNA reads TGCGCCAGCAGCTTAGCGGGGGACAGCACAGATACGCAGTATTTT.

This clonotype was observed a few times. This chain uses TRBV7-2 with TRBJ1-3; D is undetermined. The germline gives CDR1 SGHTA, CDR2 FQGNSA. Trimming took 4 bases from V and 4 from J, leaving 20 bases between them. This CDR3 has 17 amino acids. In nucleotides, the CDR3 is TGTGCCAGCAGCTATCAGCCAATCTCGACTTCCGGAAACACCATATATTTT. This codes for CASSYQPISTSGNTIYF.

A few counts support this clonotype. The chain recombines TRBV9 with TRBJ2-1; TRBD2 aligns across 9 bases. Per germline, CDR1 SGDLS and CDR2 YYNGEE. V trimming: 4 bases; J trimming: 4 bases; junction bases outside the gene matches: 9. The CDR3 is made up of 16 amino acids. CDR3 coding DNA: TGTGCCAGCAGCACTAACAGCGGGGGGTCTTACAATGAGCAGTTCTTC. Protein product: CASSTNSGGSYNEQFF.

J is TRBJ1-2 and V is TRBV9; TRBD1 agrees at 12 bases. The CDR3 has 14 residues. CDR1 is SGDLS and CDR2 is YYNGEE in the germline V gene. With V trimmed by 2 bases and J by 8 bases, 4 bases remained unmatched. The DNA of the CDR3 is TGTGCCAGCAGCGTGGGACAGGGGGCGGGAGGCTACACCTTC. Its translation is CASSVGQGAGGYTF.

This clonotype came up a few times. This sequence joins TRBV19 and TRBJ2-7, with a weak D call TRBD1 (5 bases). CDR1 is LNHDA and CDR2 is SQIVND in the germline V gene (reference sequence). With 5 bases removed from V and 6 bases from J, the gap between germline ends came to 11 bases. CDR3 size: 12 residues. In DNA, the CDR3 is TGTGCCAGTAGTCGCGGACAAGTCGAGCAGTACGTC. Translation: CASSRGQVEQYV.

There are a few counts of this clonotype. The rearrangement links TRBV2 to TRBJ2-6; TRBD1 is a possible D gene (5 bases). CDR1 and CDR2 from the germline V gene are SNHLY and FYNNEI. V shed 1 base and J shed 17 bases, with 12 bases lying between them. The CDR3 totals 12 residues. CDR3 sequence: CASSEVQGKLTF. The CDR3 nucleotides read TGTGCCAGCAGTGAAGTCCAGGGAAAGTTGACTTTC.

The chain is built from TRBV9 and TRBJ1-1; TRBD1 agrees at 7 bases. Trimming removed 4 bases from V and 4 bases from J; junction bases left unmatched: 7. The germline V gene has CDR1 SGDLS and CDR2 YYNGEE. The CDR3 has 14 residues. CDR3 in amino acids: CASSPRQGTTEAFF. In nucleotides, the CDR3 is TGTGCCAGCAGCCCCCGACAGGGTACCACTGAAGCTTTCTTT.

This clonotype was observed a handful of times. The V gene is TRBV4-2, the J gene TRBJ2-3, with a weak D call TRBD2 (7 bases). CDR3 size: 15 residues. The ends were cut back, 2 bases at V and 4 bases at J, with 13 bases in the middle. Germline values: CDR1 LGHNA, CDR2 YNFKEQ. The CDR3 sequence is CASSQLAGAADTQYF. CDR3 DNA sequence: TGTGCCAGCAGCCAACTCGCGGGGGCAGCAGATACGCAGTATTTT.

There are a few counts of this clonotype. This chain connects TRBV11-2 to TRBJ2-5, with 9 positions matching TRBD1. The CDR3 runs to 15 residues. V shed 5 bases, J shed 6 bases, and the junction held 10 bases outside the gene matches. Germline values: CDR1 SGHAT, CDR2 FQNNGV. CDR3 DNA: TGTGCCAGCAGCCGACCGGGACAGGGTGAACAGACCCAGTACTTC. Encoded protein: CASSRPGQGEQTQYF.

This clonotype was recorded many times. The chain links TRBV29-1 to TRBJ2-3; 8 nucleotides align to TRBD1. V dropped 7 bases and J dropped 5; count of bases not matched to a gene: 5. Per germline, CDR1 SQVTM and CDR2 ANQGSEA. CDR3 length equals 12 residues. The CDR3 spells CSAGTGQDTQYF. The CDR3 DNA reads as TGCAGCGCAGGGACAGGCCAAGATACGCAGTATTTT.

This clonotype came up a few times. The V and J genes are TRBV6-5 and TRBJ2-7; D is possibly TRBD1 (5 bases). The germline CDR1 and CDR2 sequences are MNHEY and SVGAGI. With 0 bases removed from V and 3 bases from J, the gap between germline ends came to 9 bases. The CDR3 has 14 amino acids. In DNA, the CDR3 is TGTGCCAGCAGTTACTCTAGGGGCCTCTACGAGCAGTACTTC. This codes for CASSYSRGLYEQYF.

The V call is TRBV4-2, the J call TRBJ1-1; D call uncertain. Trimming took off 0 bases at V and 2 bases at J, with 7 bases between the two ends. This CDR3 is built from 14 residues. The germline V gene encodes CDR1 LGHNA and CDR2 YNFKEQ. In DNA, the CDR3 is TGTGCCAGCAGCCAAGACTCAGTTAACACTGAAGCTTTCTTT. Its translation: CASSQDSVNTEAFF.

This clonotype has a handful of counts. The V call is TRBV6-4, the J call TRBJ1-2, with D possibly TRBD1 on 5 matching bases. The V and J ends lost 4 bases and 7 bases respectively, with 13 bases between them. Germline assignment: CDR1 MRHNA and CDR2 SNTAGT. This CDR3 is built from 13 residues. The CDR3 sequence is CASSATGEGGYTF. CDR3 nucleotide sequence: TGTGCCAGCAGTGCCACGGGGGAAGGTGGCTACACCTTC.

This clonotype appeared a few times. The chain is built from TRBV20-1 and TRBJ2-2; TRBD1 aligns across 7 bases. The CDR3 is 15 residues long. CDR1 and CDR2 from the germline V gene are DFQATT and SNEGSKA (reference sequence). With 5 bases clipped from V and 0 bases from J, the junction kept 6 bases outside the gene matches. CDR3 DNA: TGCAGTGCTGCACGACAGGGCCCGAACACCGGGGAGCTGTTTTTT. The encoded protein is CSAARQGPNTGELFF.

This clonotype was counted many times. This sequence joins TRBV5-4 and TRBJ2-3; no reliable D call. In germline, CDR1 is SGHNT, CDR2 YYREEE (reference sequence). The CDR3 has 13 amino acids. Between the trimmed V and J ends, which lost 3 bases and 5 bases, there was a span of 10 bases. DNA of the CDR3: TGTGCCAGCAGCTCATATAGGGAAGATACGCAGTATTTT. Translated, it gives CASSSYREDTQYF.